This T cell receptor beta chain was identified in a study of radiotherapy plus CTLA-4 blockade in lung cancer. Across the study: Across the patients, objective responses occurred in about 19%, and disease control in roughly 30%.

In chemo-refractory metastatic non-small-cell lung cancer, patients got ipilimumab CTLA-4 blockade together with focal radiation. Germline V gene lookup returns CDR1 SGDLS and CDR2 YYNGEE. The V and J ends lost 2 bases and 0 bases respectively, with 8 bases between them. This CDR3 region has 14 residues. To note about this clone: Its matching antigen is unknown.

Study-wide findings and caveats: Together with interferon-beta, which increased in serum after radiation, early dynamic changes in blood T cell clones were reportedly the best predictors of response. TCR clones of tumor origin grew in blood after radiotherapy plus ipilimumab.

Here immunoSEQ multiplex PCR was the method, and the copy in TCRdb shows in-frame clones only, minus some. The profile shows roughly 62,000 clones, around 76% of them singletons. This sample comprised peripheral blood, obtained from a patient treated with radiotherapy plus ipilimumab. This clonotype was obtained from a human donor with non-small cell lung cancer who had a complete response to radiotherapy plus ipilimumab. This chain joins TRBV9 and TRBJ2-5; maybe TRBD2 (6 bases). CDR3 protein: CASSVREYQETQYF. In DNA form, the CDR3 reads TGTGCCAGCAGCGTCCGGGAGTACCAAGAGACCCAGTACTTC.